This TCR beta chain was obtained from a study of PD-1 blockade in classical Hodgkin lymphoma. General study points: Patients who initiated nivolumab within 1 year of ASCT were excluded. Unlike CD8+ TCR diversity, which did not rise significantly by C4D1, CD4+ TCR diversity did. The study found complete responders had baseline diversity similar to newly diagnosed patients. TCR diversity at baseline was reported to be reduced in newly diagnosed patients relative to healthy donors.

The table came from immunoSEQ multiplex PCR; TCRdb's copy has only in-frame clones and leaves some out. Of around 70,000 clones in the sample, 60% to 80% were seen once. In the case of this clone: Its target is not known.

CDR3 length equals 14 residues. Germline CDR1 is SGHTA and CDR2 is FQGNSA. V gave up 5 bases and J gave up 1 base, with 10 bases separating them. Each patient experienced a relapse that followed autologous stem cell transplantation, and brentuximab vedotin exposure varied. This chain links TRBV7-2 with TRBJ2-3; D call uncertain. This sequence originates from a human donor with classical Hodgkin lymphoma. This material consisted of peripheral blood mononuclear cells (PBMCs), taken before the second cycle of nivolumab. This CDR3 is CASSPRSGTDTQYF. The CDR3 coding sequence is TGTGCCAGCAGCCCCCGCTCCGGCACAGATACGCAGTATTTT.